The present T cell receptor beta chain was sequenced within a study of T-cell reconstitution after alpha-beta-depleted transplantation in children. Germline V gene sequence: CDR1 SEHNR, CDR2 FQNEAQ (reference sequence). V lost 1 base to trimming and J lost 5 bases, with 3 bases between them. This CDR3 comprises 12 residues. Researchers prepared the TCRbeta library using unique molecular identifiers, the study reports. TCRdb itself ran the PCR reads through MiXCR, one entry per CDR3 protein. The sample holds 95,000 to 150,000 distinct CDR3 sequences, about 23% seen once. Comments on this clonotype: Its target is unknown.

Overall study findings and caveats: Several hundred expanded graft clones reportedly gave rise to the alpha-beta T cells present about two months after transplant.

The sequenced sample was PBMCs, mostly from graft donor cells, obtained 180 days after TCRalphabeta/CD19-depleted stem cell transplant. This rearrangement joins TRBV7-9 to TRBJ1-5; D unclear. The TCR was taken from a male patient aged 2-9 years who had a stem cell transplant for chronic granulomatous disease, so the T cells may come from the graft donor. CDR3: CASSLDDQPQHF. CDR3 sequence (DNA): TGTGCCAGCAGCTTAGATGATCAGCCCCAGCATTTT.